Each of the 9 T cell receptor beta chains below was sequenced from the same sample in a study of blood T cell repertoires in COVID-19. Sequencing used immunoSEQ multiplex PCR; TCRdb keeps in-frame clones, though not all of them. Of approximately 170,000 clones in the sample, around four fifths were seen once. The sequencing input was peripheral blood. Receptors originate from a woman aged 80 or over with COVID-19, enrolled during active disease.

V usage is TRBV2 and J usage is TRBJ1-1; tentative D call: TRBD1 (6 bases). The germline V gene has CDR1 SNHLY and CDR2 FYNNEI. V was shortened by 6 bases and J by 5 bases, with 16 bases between the two germline ends. This CDR3 contains 14 residues. The CDR3 loop reads CASRNRVGYTEAFF. The CDR3 bases are TGTGCCAGCAGAAACAGGGTTGGTTATACTGAAGCTTTCTTT. Variable domain in full (rest from reference TRBV2 and TRBJ1-1): EPEVTQTPSHQVTQMGQEVILRCVPISNHLYFYWYRQILGQKVEFLVSFYNNEISEKSEIFDDQFSVERPDGSNFTLKIRSTKLEDSAMYFCASRNRVGYTEAFFGQGTRLTVV.

The V and J genes are TRBV9 and TRBJ2-7; the D gene is possibly TRBD2 (6 bases). The V end lost 4 bases, the J end lost 3 bases, and 23 bases lay between the germline ends. The CDR3 is made up of 17 amino acids. CDR1 SGDLS and CDR2 YYNGEE come from the germline V gene. CDR3 DNA: TGTGCCAGCAGCCCAACCCCCCACGGGGCGGGGTACTACGAGCAGTACTTC. It encodes CASSPTPHGAGYYEQYF. Full variable domain (rest looked up from reference TRBV9 and TRBJ2-7): DSGVTQTPKHLITATGQRVTLRCSPRSGDLSVYWYQQSLDQGLQFLIQYYNGEERAKGNILERFSAQQFPDLHSELNLSSLELGDSALYFCASSPTPHGAGYYEQYFGPGTRLTVT.

The genes are TRBV6-5 and TRBJ1-1, with D perhaps matching TRBD1 (5 bases). CDR1 is MNHEY and CDR2 is SVGAGI in the germline V gene. The length of the CDR3 is 13 residues. V shed 6 bases and J shed 10 bases, with 18 bases lying between them. For the CDR3, the DNA is TGTGCCAGCAGCCTACAGGTCGGCGGGGGAGCTTTCTTT. This gives the protein CASSLQVGGGAFF.

The V call is TRBV12-3 or TRBV12-4, the J call TRBJ1-2; weak D call: TRBD1 (6 bases). V was shortened by 7 bases and J by 4 bases, with 13 bases between the two germline ends. This CDR3 is built from 13 residues. The CDR3 coding sequence is TGTGCCAGCACCGGGACAACCATCTATGGCTACACCTTC. Translated, it gives CASTGTTIYGYTF.

The chain uses TRBV5-1 and TRBJ2-7; 9 bases align to TRBD2. CDR3 length equals 15 residues. V lost 1 base to trimming and J lost 1 base; unmatched junction nucleotides: 3. Germline lookup yields CDR1 SGHRS and CDR2 YFSETQ. The CDR3 region has the DNA TGCGCCAGCAGCTTGTCAGCGGGAGGTTCCTACGAGCAGTACTTC. Its translation is CASSLSAGGSYEQYF.

The chain couples TRBV19 to TRBJ2-1, with 11 positions matching TRBD2. Germline V gene data show CDR1 as LNHDA and CDR2 as SQIVND (reference sequence). V lost 10 bases, J lost 4 bases, and 6 bases stayed unmatched. CDR3 length: 14 amino acids. This CDR3 is CATKTSGGYNEQFF. The CDR3 bases are TGTGCCACCAAAACTAGCGGGGGATACAATGAGCAGTTCTTC.

The chain recombines TRBV9 with TRBJ1-3; perhaps TRBD1 as D (6 bases). Germline CDR1 reads SGDLS; CDR2 reads YYNGEE. V was trimmed by 0 bases and J by 1 base, leaving 11 bases between them. CDR3 length: 16 amino acids. CDR3 DNA sequence: TGTGCCAGCAGCGTAGAAGGGGGAGTGTCTGGAAACACCATATATTTT. Amino acids: CASSVEGGVSGNTIYF. Together with reference TRBV9 and TRBJ1-3, the CDR3 gives the full variable domain: DSGVTQTPKHLITATGQRVTLRCSPRSGDLSVYWYQQSLDQGLQFLIQYYNGEERAKGNILERFSAQQFPDLHSELNLSSLELGDSALYFCASSVEGGVSGNTIYFGEGSWLTVV.

For the CDR3, the DNA is TGTGCCAGCAGTGGCCCGGGACACGGAAATGAAAAACTGTTTTTT. Protein sequence: CASSGPGHGNEKLFF. The chain carries TRBV28 and TRBJ1-4; D is possibly TRBD1 (6 bases). V was pared by 5 bases and J by 5 bases, with 15 bases between. The CDR3 runs 15 residues. CDR1 is MDHEN and CDR2 is SYDVKM in the germline V gene.

This chain joins TRBV7-9 and TRBJ1-1, with TRBD1 matching 7 bases. This CDR3 region has 15 residues. The germline CDR1 and CDR2 sequences are SEHNR and FQNEAQ (reference sequence). V gave up 0 bases and J gave up 6 bases; unmatched junction bases: 7. The DNA of the CDR3 is TGTGCCAGCAGCTTAGCAGGGGGCTGGATTCCTGAAGCTTTCTTT. This translates into CASSLAGGWIPEAFF.